These 26 T cell receptor beta chains were sequenced from one sample in a study of T cell responses to AZD1222 COVID-19 vaccine. The method was immunoSEQ multiplex PCR; TCRdb's version includes in-frame clones alone and lacks a portion of them. In the table there are 90,000 to 100,000 clones, about nine tenths of which are singletons. The sequencing here drew on peripheral blood, taken 28 days after the second AZD1222 dose. These receptors were collected from an adult who received the AZD1222 COVID-19 vaccine.

V is TRBV19 and J is TRBJ2-3; the D is unclear. Between the trimmed V and J ends, which lost 6 bases and 2 bases, there was a span of 15 bases. Germline V CDR1 and CDR2: LNHDA, SQIVND (reference sequence). There are 15 residues in the CDR3. Here the CDR3 reads CASSEDGYSTDTQYF. The CDR3 coding sequence is TGTGCCAGTAGCGAGGACGGTTATTCCACAGATACGCAGTATTTT.

The gene calls are TRBV9 and TRBJ2-3, with TRBD2 identical over 14 bases. The CDR3 has 17 residues. Germline values: CDR1 SGDLS, CDR2 YYNGEE. V gave up 2 bases and J gave up 4 bases; unmatched junction bases: 6. The CDR3: CASSVGGLAGDSDTQYF. In DNA form, the CDR3 reads TGTGCCAGCAGCGTGGGGGGACTAGCGGGAGACTCAGATACGCAGTATTTT.

This chain uses TRBV9 with TRBJ2-2; D is perhaps TRBD2 (5 bases). Germline V gene data show CDR1 as SGDLS and CDR2 as YYNGEE. Trimming cost V 4 bases and J 0 bases, with 10 bases left between them. The CDR3 covers 15 residues. Here the CDR3 reads CASSPRVPNTGELFF. In nucleotides, the CDR3 is TGTGCCAGCAGCCCGAGGGTACCGAACACCGGGGAGCTGTTTTTT.

This clone was detected a few times. The J gene is TRBJ2-7, the V gene TRBV4-2; D is possibly TRBD1 or TRBD2 (6 bases each). Germline V gene sequence: CDR1 LGHNA, CDR2 YNFKEQ. Trimming stripped 0 bases from V and 4 bases from J, with 10 bases between. The length of the CDR3 is 14 residues. CDR3 DNA: TGTGCCAGCAGCCAAGATTTAGGGGGGTACGAGCAGTACTTC. Translated, it gives CASSQDLGGYEQYF.

The V gene is TRBV5-1, the J gene TRBJ2-1; D is tentatively TRBD1 or TRBD2 (7 bases each). The CDR3 covers 16 residues. Germline V lookup: CDR1 SGHRS, CDR2 YFSETQ. V lost 1 base to trimming and J lost 11 bases, with 22 bases between them. The CDR3 here is CASSLSRQGGLGKQFF. The CDR3 DNA is TGCGCCAGCAGCTTGAGTCGGCAGGGGGGGCTAGGAAAGCAGTTCTTC.

The rearrangement uses TRBV19 and TRBJ2-2; D is unresolved. The germline gives CDR1 LNHDA, CDR2 SQIVND (reference sequence). The CDR3 is 14 amino acids. Trimming removed 0 bases from V and 13 bases from J, with 15 bases in between. The CDR3 DNA reads TGTGCCAGTAGTATAGAGGCGTCAACCGCCGGGCTGTTTTTT. It yields the protein CASSIEASTAGLFF.

The V and J genes are TRBV27 and TRBJ2-1; 11 bases line up with TRBD2. The CDR3 extends over 14 amino acids. After removal of 6 bases from V and 3 bases from J, the junction contained 1 base not matched to a gene. From germline, CDR1 is MNHEY and CDR2 SMNVEV (reference sequence). The CDR3 DNA reads TGTGCCAGCAGCGGACTAGCGGGCTACAATGAGCAGTTCTTC. Its translation: CASSGLAGYNEQFF.

The chain uses TRBV28 and TRBJ2-7; D is perhaps TRBD2 (5 bases). Germline values: CDR1 MDHEN, CDR2 SYDVKM. V lost 4 bases and J lost 2, with 12 bases in between. The CDR3 sequence is 14 residues long. The CDR3, as DNA: TGTGCCAGCAGTTCCGGAGGATCGGCCTACGAGCAGTACTTC. This translates into CASSSGGSAYEQYF.

The gene calls are TRBV7-8 and TRBJ2-7, with no clear D. This CDR3 has 11 residues. From germline, CDR1 is SGHVS and CDR2 FQNEAQ. The germline V and J ends were trimmed by 1 base and 4 bases, with 2 bases remaining between them. The DNA for the CDR3 is TGTGCCAGCAGCTTAGAATACGAGCAGTACTTC. Its protein product is CASSLEYEQYF.

Only one count was recorded for this clone. The chain joins TRBV4-1 to TRBJ2-3, with 12 bases that match TRBD1. The CDR3 has 15 amino acids. V trimming: 6 bases; J trimming: 7 bases; junction bases outside the gene matches: 8. Per the germline V gene, CDR1 is MGHRA and CDR2 is YSYEKL. For the CDR3, the DNA is TGCGCCAGCAGAAAACCGGGACAGGGGGCGAATACGCAGTATTTT. Translated, it gives CASRKPGQGANTQYF.

The rearrangement uses TRBV9 and TRBJ2-7; D possibly matches TRBD1 or TRBD2 (7 bases each). The CDR3 has 14 amino acids. Per the germline V gene, CDR1 is SGDLS and CDR2 is YYNGEE. V dropped 3 bases and J dropped 1 base, with 11 bases sitting between them. The CDR3 protein is CASSDRGGSYEQYF. The DNA for the CDR3 is TGTGCCAGCAGCGACAGGGGAGGGTCCTACGAGCAGTACTTC.

The chain has TRBV18 and TRBJ1-1; 8 bases map to TRBD1. Germline trimming cut 1 base from V and 3 bases from J; bases unmatched to any gene: 7. CDR3 length: 16 residues. Germline-derived CDR1 and CDR2 are KGHSH and LQKENI. The CDR3: CASSPLTGGHHTEAFF. CDR3 nucleotides: TGTGCCAGCTCACCACTTACAGGGGGACACCACACTGAAGCTTTCTTT.

The gene calls are TRBV11-1 and TRBJ2-1; D ambiguous. Trimming pared 1 base from V and 10 bases from J, leaving 14 bases between. Germline V gene lookup returns CDR1 SGHAT and CDR2 FQDESV (reference sequence). The CDR3 has 14 residues. CDR3 region: CASSLGWSTEEQFF. As DNA, the CDR3 is TGTGCCAGCAGCTTAGGTTGGTCGACTGAAGAGCAGTTCTTC. The full variable domain, rest sourced from reference TRBV11-1 and TRBJ2-1, is EAEVAQSPRYKITEKSQAVAFWCDPISGHATLYWYRQILGQGPELLVQFQDESVVDDSQLPKDRFSAERLKGVDSTLKIQPAELGDSAMYLCASSLGWSTEEQFFGPGTRLTVL.

This clone was recorded once. V usage is TRBV27 and J usage is TRBJ1-5; no clear D. Germline CDR1 MNHEY, CDR2 SMNVEV (reference sequence). This CDR3 comprises 15 residues. Trimming took 0 bases from V and 3 from J, leaving 9 bases between them. The CDR3: CASSLSGTSNQPQHF. The CDR3 DNA is TGTGCCAGCAGTTTATCCGGTACCTCCAATCAGCCCCAGCATTTT.

The chain couples TRBV19 to TRBJ2-7, with D perhaps TRBD1 (6 bases). CDR1 is LNHDA, CDR2 SQIVND, per germline (reference sequence). Trimming removed 6 bases from V and 2 bases from J, with 14 bases in between. The CDR3 contains 14 residues. CDR3 region: CASSTTGQTYEQYF. The CDR3 DNA is TGTGCCAGTAGCACGACAGGCCAAACCTACGAGCAGTACTTC.

The chain uses TRBV4-1 and TRBJ1-6, with D tentatively TRBD1 (6 bases). Germline V gene data show CDR1 as MGHRA and CDR2 as YSYEKL. The CDR3 contains 16 residues. Deletions cut 0 bases from V and 8 bases from J, with 14 bases between. The CDR3 DNA is TGCGCCAGCAGCCAAGATATGGGGGCGCCATATTCACCCCTCCACTTT. It specifies CASSQDMGAPYSPLHF.

In its sample, this clone was seen once. The rearrangement uses TRBV5-1 and TRBJ1-3; 7 positions match TRBD1. Germline values: CDR1 SGHRS, CDR2 YFSETQ. With 2 bases clipped from V and 7 bases from J, the junction kept 6 bases outside the gene matches. This CDR3 spans 14 amino acids. The CDR3 loop reads CASSFKGGANTIYF. In DNA, the CDR3 is TGCGCCAGCAGCTTTAAAGGGGGCGCGAACACCATATATTTT.

The chain joins TRBV10-3 to TRBJ1-6; weak D call: TRBD1 (5 bases). Germline V CDR1 and CDR2: ENHRY, SYGVKD. This CDR3 has 16 residues. Trimming removed 0 bases at V and 5 bases at J, with 11 bases between. CDR3 nucleotide sequence: TGTGCCATCAGTGAGTCCCCTCAGGGCGATAATTCACCCCTCCACTTT. Translation gives CAISESPQGDNSPLHF.

The rearrangement joins TRBV5-1 to TRBJ2-2, with TRBD2 matching over 7 bases. V lost 3 bases, J lost 2 bases, and 7 bases stayed unmatched. This CDR3 is 16 amino acids long. In germline, CDR1 is SGHRS, CDR2 YFSETQ. The CDR3 sequence is CASSSTGGGNTGELFF. DNA for the CDR3: TGCGCCAGCAGCTCAACGGGGGGTGGTAACACCGGGGAGCTGTTTTTT.

DNA for the CDR3: TGTGCCAGCGGGGACGTAAACTATGGCTACACCTTC. It yields the protein CASGDVNYGYTF. The chain carries TRBV6-5 and TRBJ1-2; D perhaps matches TRBD1 (5 bases). The germline gives CDR1 MNHEY, CDR2 SVGAGI. The ends were cut back, 8 bases at V and 2 bases at J, with 9 bases in the middle. The CDR3 is 12 amino acids.

CDR3 region: CASTGKNEQYF. The CDR3, as DNA: TGTGCCAGCACCGGTAAGAACGAGCAGTACTTC. V is TRBV2 and J is TRBJ2-7; D remains unclear. This CDR3 has 11 amino acids. Trimming removed 7 bases at V and 5 bases at J, with 9 bases between. Germline CDR1 SNHLY, CDR2 FYNNEI.

J is TRBJ2-7 and V is TRBV11-3, with no clear D. V lost 4 bases, J lost 4 bases, and 14 bases lay in between. The CDR3 runs to 14 residues. Germline CDR1 reads SGHNT; CDR2 reads YENEEA. This CDR3 is CASSSHNTRYEQYF. The DNA of the CDR3 is TGTGCCAGCAGCTCCCATAATACCCGGTACGAGCAGTACTTC.

This chain links TRBV3-1 (or the pseudogene TRBV3-2) with TRBJ2-7; TRBD1 or TRBD2 may be the D gene (6 bases each). Germline V CDR1 and CDR2: LGHDT, YNNKEL (reference sequence). The CDR3 is 15 residues long. Between the trimmed V and J ends, which lost 8 bases and 1 base, there was a span of 18 bases. The CDR3 spells CASSGDTLVSYEQYF. The CDR3 DNA sequence: TGTGCCAGCTCGGGGGACACACTGGTTTCCTACGAGCAGTACTTC.

The chain is built from TRBV30 and TRBJ2-1; 7 bases line up with TRBD2. The germline V gene encodes CDR1 GTSNPN and CDR2 SVGIG (reference sequence). The CDR3 loop spans 12 amino acids. J lost 10 bases, V lost 5 bases, and 8 bases had no gene match. CDR3 region: CAWLRGEGEQFF. The CDR3 bases are TGTGCCTGGCTCCGGGGGGAAGGAGAGCAGTTCTTC.

Here the CDR3 DNA reads TGCGCCAGCAGCTTCACCGGGACTAGCGAAAACACCGGGGAGCTGTTTTTT. It translates to CASSFTGTSENTGELFF. The chain combines TRBV5-1 with TRBJ2-2, with 10 bases aligning to TRBD2. The CDR3 is 17 residues long. CDR1 and CDR2 (germline): SGHRS, YFSETQ. V was pared by 2 bases and J by 2 bases, with 6 bases of the junction left unmatched.

The chain combines TRBV29-1 with TRBJ1-3; D call uncertain. CDR3 length: 18 residues. Germline CDR1 SQVTM, CDR2 ANQGSEA. Trimming took 3 bases from V and 3 from J, leaving 24 bases between them. The CDR3 is CSVESWAATWGVGNTIYF. CDR3 nucleotide sequence: TGCAGCGTTGAGTCTTGGGCTGCAACCTGGGGTGTTGGAAACACCATATATTTT.